The 15 T cell receptor beta chains in this list originate from one sample, sequenced in a study of vaccination and CD4 T cells after COVID-19. Researchers used the Oncomine TCR Beta short-read assay to sequence DNA from cultured CD4+ T cells. Genomic DNA was isolated from cultured CD4+ T cells. MiXCR was run by TCRdb on the PCR reads, yielding one entry per CDR3 protein. The table includes several thousand distinct CDR3 sequences, 38% detected once. Treatment meaning: roughly nine-day PBMC culture with coronavirus spike peptide pools or control peptides (ViraFEST assay). The unexposed donor provided CD4+ T cells, which were taken before the COVID-19 pandemic (2011-2018). The antigens these receptors bind are not known. The specimen was CD4+ T cells from blood, cultured in vitro. These TCRs come from a human donor in good health.

The rearrangement uses TRBV7-2 and TRBJ2-5, with D hard to call. Germline V gives CDR1 SGHTA, CDR2 FQGNSA. CDR3 length: 15 residues. V was shortened by 3 bases and J by 4 bases, with 15 bases between the two germline ends. The CDR3 DNA follows: TGTGCCAGCAGCTTTGGCCCCCCCAAGGGAGAGACCCAGTACTTC. Translated, it gives CASSFGPPKGETQYF.

There are a few counts of this clonotype. The chain couples TRBV7-2 to TRBJ2-5; 7 nucleotides align to TRBD2. The CDR3 consists of 14 residues. CDR1 and CDR2 from the germline V gene are SGHTA and FQGNSA. V lost 1 base and J lost 5; bases outside the gene matches: 4. The CDR3 DNA follows: TGTGCCAGCAGCTTAGTGTGGGGAGGGGAGACCCAGTACTTC. Translated, it gives CASSLVWGGETQYF.

This clonotype was counted a few times. The chain has TRBV4-3 and TRBJ2-2, with D maybe TRBD1 (5 bases). CDR3 size: 19 residues. Germline CDR1 is LGHNA and CDR2 is YSLEER. With 0 bases removed from V and 0 bases from J, the gap between germline ends came to 17 bases. The CDR3 is CASSQDQGNPFANTGELFF. The DNA for the CDR3 is TGCGCCAGCAGCCAAGATCAGGGAAACCCGTTCGCGAACACCGGGGAGCTGTTTTTT.

DNA of the CDR3: TGTGCCAGCAGTGAAGGGGTGAACACTGAAGCTTTCTTT. This sequence encodes CASSEGVNTEAFF. This chain links TRBV2 with TRBJ1-1; D call uncertain. The V end was cut by 1 base, the J end by 0 bases, with 3 bases between. The CDR3 sequence is 13 residues long. CDR1 SNHLY and CDR2 FYNNEI come from the germline V gene.

With respect to this clonotype: Germline is not matched at one junction end, which may reflect a read error. This chain connects TRBV6-1 to TRBJ2-7; D may be TRBD2 (6 bases). Germline V CDR1 and CDR2: MNHNS, SASEGT. The CDR3 totals 14 residues. CDR3 residues: CASRLRQGGNEQNF. CDR3 nucleotides: TGTGCCAGCAGGCTCAGGCAGGGAGGTAACGAGCAGAACTTC.

This clonotype was recorded only once. The chain employs TRBV2 and TRBJ2-2; TRBD1 aligns across 8 bases. V shed 5 bases, J shed 3 bases, and the junction held 8 bases outside the gene matches. The CDR3 is 16 amino acids. Germline lookup yields CDR1 SNHLY and CDR2 FYNNEI. CDR3 sequence reads: CASSQGASRDTGELFF. DNA for the CDR3: TGTGCCAGCAGTCAGGGGGCCAGCCGGGACACCGGGGAGCTGTTTTTT.

This chain connects TRBV11-1 to TRBJ1-5, with 7 bases aligning to TRBD1. CDR3 length: 15 residues. The germline CDR1 and CDR2 sequences are SGHAT and FQDESV (reference sequence). The V and J ends lost 5 bases and 6 bases, in that order; junction bases with no gene match: 10. The CDR3 protein is CASSLTTGIGQPQHF. The CDR3 DNA reads TGTGCCAGCAGCCTAACGACAGGGATTGGTCAGCCCCAGCATTTT.

By sample share, this clonotype is medium-sized. The chain has TRBV24-1 and TRBJ1-5; 8 nucleotides line up with TRBD1. This CDR3 region has 14 residues. J was trimmed by 5 bases and V by 3 bases; bases with no gene match: 2. Germline V gene sequence: CDR1 KGHDR, CDR2 SFDVKD. CDR3 sequence reads: CATSDRTGHQPQHF. As DNA, the CDR3 is TGTGCCACCAGTGATCGGACAGGGCATCAGCCCCAGCATTTT.

This clonotype was counted a few times. The V gene is TRBV29-1, the J gene TRBJ1-1; no clear D gene. From germline, CDR1 is SQVTM and CDR2 ANQGSEA. Trimming removed 5 bases at V and 3 bases at J, with 10 bases between. The CDR3 loop spans 12 amino acids. The CDR3 DNA follows: TGCAGCGTTTCTTGGGGAGACACTGAAGCTTTCTTT. Its protein product is CSVSWGDTEAFF.

This chain uses TRBV27 with TRBJ2-7, with D hard to call. The V end lost 8 bases, the J end lost 3 bases, and 8 bases lay between the germline ends. Germline V gives CDR1 MNHEY, CDR2 SMNVEV (reference sequence). CDR3 length: 11 amino acids. Here the CDR3 reads CASARGYEQYF. The CDR3, as DNA: TGTGCCAGCGCCAGAGGCTACGAGCAGTACTTC.

This clonotype was seen a handful of times. The chain is built from TRBV4-2 and TRBJ2-3; 11 bases fit TRBD2. V shed 0 bases and J 9 bases; nucleotides not matched to a gene: 5. CDR3 size: 15 residues. Germline assignment: CDR1 LGHNA and CDR2 YNFKEQ. For the CDR3, the DNA is TGTGCCAGCAGCCAAGAAGTAGCGGGAGGGAGGACGCAGTATTTT. Amino acid sequence: CASSQEVAGGRTQYF.

This chain connects TRBV6-5 to TRBJ2-3; D is undetermined. V was trimmed by 2 bases and J by 1 base, leaving 4 bases between them. Germline CDR1 MNHEY, CDR2 SVGAGI. The CDR3 has 13 residues. As DNA, the CDR3 is TGTGCCAGCAGTTACCCGGGCACAGATACGCAGTATTTT. Translating gives CASSYPGTDTQYF.

The V gene is TRBV6-5, the J gene TRBJ2-6, with TRBD2 matching over 16 bases. CDR3 length: 21 amino acids. CDR1 and CDR2 (germline): MNHEY, SVGAGI. The trim removed 2 bases at V and 4 bases at J, leaving 11 bases unmatched. The CDR3 DNA reads as TGTGCCAGCAGTTACACCTCGGGACTAGCGGGAGGGCCTACCGGGGCCAACGTCCTGACTTTC. Translating gives CASSYTSGLAGGPTGANVLTF.

This clonotype appeared a few times. The genes are TRBV20-1 and TRBJ1-2; TRBD1 aligns across 7 bases. Trimming removed 4 bases from V and 3 bases from J; junction bases left unmatched: 8. Germline V gene data show CDR1 as DFQATT and CDR2 as SNEGSKA (reference sequence). This CDR3 comprises 14 residues. Here the CDR3 DNA reads TGCAGTGCTACCGACAGGGTTTGGGACTATGGCTACACCTTC. Translated, it gives CSATDRVWDYGYTF.

This clonotype showed up just a few times. The CDR3 bases are TGCAGTGCTGAGGACAGGGCGGGGGCCTCCTACGAGCAGTACTTC. It codes for CSAEDRAGASYEQYF. The chain links TRBV20-1 to TRBJ2-7; D is possibly TRBD1 (8 bases). Looked up from germline, CDR1 is DFQATT and CDR2 is SNEGSKA (reference sequence). V was trimmed by 5 bases and J by 0 bases, leaving 17 bases between them. The length of the CDR3 is 15 residues.